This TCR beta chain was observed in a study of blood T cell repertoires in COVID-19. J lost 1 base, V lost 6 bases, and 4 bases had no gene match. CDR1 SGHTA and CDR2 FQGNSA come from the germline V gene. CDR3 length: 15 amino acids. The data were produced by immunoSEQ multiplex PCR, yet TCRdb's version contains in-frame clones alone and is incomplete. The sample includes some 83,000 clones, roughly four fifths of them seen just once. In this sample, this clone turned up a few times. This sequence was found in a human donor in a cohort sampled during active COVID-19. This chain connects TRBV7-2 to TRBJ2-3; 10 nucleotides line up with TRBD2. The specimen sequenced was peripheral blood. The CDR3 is CASSFSGGRTDTQYF. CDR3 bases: TGTGCCAGCAGTTTTAGCGGGGGGCGCACAGATACGCAGTATTTT.